This T cell receptor (beta chain) was recovered during a study of control samples from healthy donors and cancer patients. This table comes from immunoSEQ multiplex PCR, and its TCRdb copy is limited to in-frame clones, with some not included. The data show 100,000 to 150,000 clones, approximately 84% seen once. Sequenced sample: blood. The source is a man aged 18 to 30 in good health.

CDR3 region: CAWSADRGTEAFF. CDR3 nucleotide sequence: TGTGCCTGGAGCGCCGACAGAGGCACTGAAGCTTTCTTT. The V call is TRBV30, the J call TRBJ1-1; D perhaps matches TRBD1 (5 bases). Germline CDR1 reads GTSNPN; CDR2 reads SVGIG (reference sequence). Trimming took 3 bases from V and 4 from J, leaving 12 bases between them. The CDR3 spans 13 residues.